One T cell receptor beta chain is described in this entry. The entry originates in a study of blood T cell repertoires in COVID-19. Background on the study: Whether acute or convalescent, the COVID-19 samples came from the United States, Italy and Spain.

Here immunoSEQ multiplex PCR was the method, and the copy in TCRdb shows in-frame clones only, minus some. The repertoire has around 240,000 clones, 65% to 90% of them found once; the top ten carry 7.4%. CDR1 MDHEN and CDR2 SYDVKM come from the germline V gene. V gave up 8 bases and J gave up 3 bases; unmatched junction bases: 7. The CDR3 is made up of 13 amino acids. The sample comprised peripheral blood. This receptor was obtained from a woman aged 45-60 years with acute or convalescent COVID-19. This chain connects TRBV28 to TRBJ2-7; 7 positions agree with TRBD1. The CDR3 nucleotides read TGTGCCAGCGGGACAGAGAAACTCTACGAGCAGTACTTC. It is translated as CASGTEKLYEQYF.